The T cell receptor (beta chain) described here comes from a study of blood T cell repertoires in COVID-19. As for the study in general: Some COVID-19 samples were acute and others convalescent; all came from the United States, Italy and Spain.

Study processing details: Reference gene primers were amplified, and this amplification served to estimate nucleated cell counts. Profiling relied on immunoSEQ multiplex PCR, and the TCRdb table lists in-frame clones only, not all of them. The D gene and trimming were derived from the DNA, and the V and J assignments and clone size from that table. This sample has some 97,000 clones, with roughly 90% found just once. This clone was found once. The germline CDR1 and CDR2 sequences are MNHEY and SVGAGI. The V gene lost 6 bases and the J gene lost 4 bases, with 15 bases spanning the gap. The CDR3 sequence is 14 residues long.

Material: peripheral blood. The V and J genes are TRBV6-5 and TRBJ1-2; a possible D gene is TRBD1 (5 bases). This sequence originates from a man between 70 and 80 years old with acute or convalescent COVID-19. The CDR3 DNA sequence: TGTGCCAGCAGCACGACGGCCGGGGGCTATGGCTACACCTTC. This sequence encodes CASSTTAGGYGYTF.